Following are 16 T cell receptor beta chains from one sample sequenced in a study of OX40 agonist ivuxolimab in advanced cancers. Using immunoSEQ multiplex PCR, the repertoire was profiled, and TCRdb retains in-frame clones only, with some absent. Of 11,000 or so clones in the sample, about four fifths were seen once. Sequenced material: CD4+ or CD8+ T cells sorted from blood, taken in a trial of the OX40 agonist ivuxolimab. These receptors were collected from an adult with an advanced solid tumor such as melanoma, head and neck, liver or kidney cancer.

The CDR3 coding sequence is TGTGCCACTGCCCAGGCGGGAGGAGGCTACACCTTC. This sequence encodes CATAQAGGGYTF. This rearrangement joins TRBV6-5 to TRBJ1-2, with no clear D. There are 12 residues in the CDR3. CDR1 is MNHEY, CDR2 SVGAGI, per germline. Trimming pared 10 bases from V and 8 bases from J, leaving 17 bases between.

CDR3 bases: TGTGCCACCAGCAGAGATGGGCAGGGGGCTGTCGGGGAGCTGTTTTTT. Its translation: CATSRDGQGAVGELFF. The V and J genes are TRBV15 and TRBJ2-2, with 8 bases matching TRBD1. The germline V gene encodes CDR1 LNHNV and CDR2 YYDKDF (reference sequence). Trimming took 0 bases from V and 7 from J; bases not matched to a gene: 7. The CDR3 contains 16 residues.

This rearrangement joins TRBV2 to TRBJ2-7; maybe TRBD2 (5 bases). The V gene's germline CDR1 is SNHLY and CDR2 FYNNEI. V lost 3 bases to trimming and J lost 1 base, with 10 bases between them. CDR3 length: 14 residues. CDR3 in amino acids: CASSDLGSSYEQYF. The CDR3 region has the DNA TGTGCCAGCAGTGATTTAGGGAGTTCCTACGAGCAGTACTTC.

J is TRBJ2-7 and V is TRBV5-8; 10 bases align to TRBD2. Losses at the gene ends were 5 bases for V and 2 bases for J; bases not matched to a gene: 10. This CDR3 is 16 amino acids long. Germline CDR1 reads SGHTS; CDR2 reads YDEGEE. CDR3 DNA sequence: TGTGCCAGCAGTCTGGCGGGACTAGCGACAGCCTACGAGCAGTACTTC. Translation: CASSLAGLATAYEQYF.

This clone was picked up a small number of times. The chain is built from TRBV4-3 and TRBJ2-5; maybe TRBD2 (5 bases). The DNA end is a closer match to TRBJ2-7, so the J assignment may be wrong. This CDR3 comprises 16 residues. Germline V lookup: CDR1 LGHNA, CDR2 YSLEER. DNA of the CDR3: TGCGCCAGCAGCCAAGATCGGGATAGCGCATCCTACGAGCAGTACTTC. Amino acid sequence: CASSQDRDSASYEQYF.

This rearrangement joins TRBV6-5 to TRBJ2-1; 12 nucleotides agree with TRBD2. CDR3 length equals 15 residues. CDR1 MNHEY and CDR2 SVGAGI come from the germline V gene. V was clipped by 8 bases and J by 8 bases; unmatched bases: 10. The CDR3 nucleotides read TGTGCCAGCGGCCTGACTAGCGGGAGATCCGATGAGCAGTTCTTC. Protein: CASGLTSGRSDEQFF.

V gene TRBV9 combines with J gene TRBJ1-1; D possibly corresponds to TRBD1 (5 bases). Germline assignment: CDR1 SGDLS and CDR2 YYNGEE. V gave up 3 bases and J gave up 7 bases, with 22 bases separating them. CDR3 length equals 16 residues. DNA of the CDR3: TGTGCCAGCAGCGCCGAGACGGGACCCAGGGCGATTGAAGCTTTCTTT. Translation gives CASSAETGPRAIEAFF.

DNA of the CDR3: TGTGCCAGTACTCCCCGGGAGTCCTACGAGCAGTACTTC. Amino acid sequence: CASTPRESYEQYF. The rearrangement uses TRBV19 and TRBJ2-7; possible D gene TRBD2, 6 bases. Germline CDR1 and CDR2: LNHDA and SQIVND (reference sequence). Between the trimmed V and J ends, which lost 7 bases and 1 base, there was a span of 11 bases. The CDR3 spans 13 residues.

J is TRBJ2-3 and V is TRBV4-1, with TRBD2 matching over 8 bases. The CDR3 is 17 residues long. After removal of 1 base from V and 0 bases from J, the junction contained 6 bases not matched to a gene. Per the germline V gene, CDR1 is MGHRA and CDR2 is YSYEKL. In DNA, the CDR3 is TGCGCCAGCAGCCAAGGGCTGCGACTAGCGAGCACAGATACGCAGTATTTT. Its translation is CASSQGLRLASTDTQYF.

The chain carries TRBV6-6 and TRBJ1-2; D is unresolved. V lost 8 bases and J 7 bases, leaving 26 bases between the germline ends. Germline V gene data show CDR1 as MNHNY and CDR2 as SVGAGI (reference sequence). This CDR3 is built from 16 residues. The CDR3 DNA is TGTGCCAGCCGCCCCTGGGAGGGCGGCCTTCTGGGTGGCTACACCTTC. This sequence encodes CASRPWEGGLLGGYTF.

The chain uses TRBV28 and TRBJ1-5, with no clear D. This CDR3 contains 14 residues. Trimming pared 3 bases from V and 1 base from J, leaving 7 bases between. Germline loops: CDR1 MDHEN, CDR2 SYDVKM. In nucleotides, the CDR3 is TGTGCCAGCAGTTTCGGCAGGAGCAATCAGCCCCAGCATTTT. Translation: CASSFGRSNQPQHF.

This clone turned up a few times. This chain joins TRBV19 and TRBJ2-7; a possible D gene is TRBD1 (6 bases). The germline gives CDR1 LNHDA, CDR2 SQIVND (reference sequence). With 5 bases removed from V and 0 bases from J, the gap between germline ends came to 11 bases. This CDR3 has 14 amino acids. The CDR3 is CASSEQGSSYEQYF. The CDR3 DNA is TGTGCCAGTAGTGAGCAGGGGTCCTCCTACGAGCAGTACTTC.

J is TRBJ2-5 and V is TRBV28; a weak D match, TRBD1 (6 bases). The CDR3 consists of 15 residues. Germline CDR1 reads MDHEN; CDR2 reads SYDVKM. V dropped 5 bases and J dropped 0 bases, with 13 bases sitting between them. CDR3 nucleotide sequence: TGTGCCAGCAGTCCCGGACAGACGTACCAAGAGACCCAGTACTTC. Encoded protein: CASSPGQTYQETQYF.

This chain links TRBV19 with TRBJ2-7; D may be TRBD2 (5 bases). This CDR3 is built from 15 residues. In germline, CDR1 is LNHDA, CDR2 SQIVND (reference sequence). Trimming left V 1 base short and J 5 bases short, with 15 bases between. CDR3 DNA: TGTGCCAGTAGTATAGGTGGAGGTCTAAACAACGAGCAGTACTTC. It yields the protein CASSIGGGLNNEQYF.

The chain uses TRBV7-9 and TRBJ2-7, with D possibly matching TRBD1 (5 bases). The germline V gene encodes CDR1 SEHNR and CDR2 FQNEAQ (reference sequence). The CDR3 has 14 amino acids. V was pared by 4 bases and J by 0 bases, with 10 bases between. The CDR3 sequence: CASSSGWSSYEQYF. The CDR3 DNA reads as TGTGCCAGCAGCTCAGGGTGGAGCTCCTACGAGCAGTACTTC.

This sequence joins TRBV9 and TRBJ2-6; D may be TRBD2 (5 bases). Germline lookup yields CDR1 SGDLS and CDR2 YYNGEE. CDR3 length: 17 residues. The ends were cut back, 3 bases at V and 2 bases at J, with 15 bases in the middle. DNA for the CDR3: TGTGCCAGCAGCGGCCAGGAGGCCTTCCCTGGGGCCAACGTCCTGACTTTC. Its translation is CASSGQEAFPGANVLTF.